One T cell receptor beta chain is described in this entry. The CDR3 spans 12 residues. The germline V gene encodes CDR1 SGHDT and CDR2 YYEEEE. V was shortened by 0 bases and J by 11 bases, with 10 bases between the two germline ends. The data stem from a study of control samples from healthy donors and cancer patients. TCRdb's copy holds only in-frame clones and misses some; the assay was immunoSEQ multiplex PCR. In the table there are 90,000 to 150,000 clones, more than 75% of which are singletons. Material: blood. The clonotype originates from a man younger than 45 in good health. The chain uses TRBV5-6 and TRBJ2-3, with D perhaps matching TRBD1 (5 bases). This CDR3 is CASSLAQAKQYF. The CDR3 DNA sequence: TGTGCCAGCAGCTTGGCACAGGCGAAGCAGTATTTT.